The next 5 T cell receptor beta chains were all read from a single sample in a study of blood T cell repertoires in COVID-19 (dated by TCRdb to between 2020 and 2021). Library preparation employed the immunoSEQ multiplex PCR assay. TCRdb stores this immuneACCESS table with in-frame sequences only. Part of the clones is absent; in the studies checked, under half of the shortfall reflects unresolved V genes, and no reason is known for the rest. This sample is represented by 310,000 or so clones; more than 80% of them were singletons. The ten biggest clones cover 5% to 7% of the sample. The sequenced sample consisted of peripheral blood. These TCRs come from a man younger than 35 who had recovered from COVID-19.

The V call is TRBV7-2, the J call TRBJ2-3; weak D call: TRBD2 (6 bases). V shed 3 bases and J shed 6 bases, with 22 bases lying between them. CDR3 length: 17 residues. Germline values: CDR1 SGHTA, CDR2 FQGNSA. The CDR3 sequence: CASSFGVSGYGTDTQYF. In DNA, the CDR3 is TGTGCCAGCAGCTTCGGGGTCAGCGGGTATGGAACGGATACGCAGTATTTT. The full variable domain, in which reference TRBV7-2 and TRBJ2-3 provide the parts outside the CDR3, is GAGVSQSPSNKVTEKGKDVELRCDPISGHTALYWYRQSLGQGLEFLIYFQGNSAPDKSGLPSDRFSAERTGGSVSTLTIQRTQQEDSAVYLCASSFGVSGYGTDTQYFGPGTRLTVL.

This rearrangement joins TRBV5-8 to TRBJ2-1; D is uncertain. The CDR3 is 16 amino acids. V was clipped by 3 bases and J by 0 bases, with 13 bases between them. Germline V gene sequence: CDR1 SGHTS, CDR2 YDEGEE. The CDR3 coding sequence is TGTGCCAGCAGCTCGCTGACTTCGAGCTCCTACAATGAGCAGTTCTTC. Protein sequence: CASSSLTSSSYNEQFF.

The chain is built from TRBV21-1 and TRBJ2-2; TRBD1, the D gene given by the table, was not confirmed from the DNA. TRBV21-1 is noted as a pseudogene. The CDR3 runs 17 residues. The CDR3 reads CASSKGDIRESTGELFF. CDR3 nucleotide sequence: TGTGCCAGCAGCAAAGGGGACATCAGGGAGAGCACCGGGGAGCTGTTTTTT.

The V gene is TRBV6-4, the J gene TRBJ2-5; TRBD1 might be the D (6 bases). Germline CDR1 reads MRHNA; CDR2 reads SNTAGT. The CDR3 totals 14 residues. Trimming took off 5 bases at V and 4 bases at J, with 14 bases between the two ends. DNA of the CDR3: TGTGCCAGCAGTCCCGGGACAAAAGGAGAGACCCAGTACTTC. This sequence encodes CASSPGTKGETQYF.

The rearrangement uses TRBV4-2 and TRBJ2-2; D not certain. Germline V gives CDR1 LGHNA, CDR2 YNFKEQ. The CDR3 covers 15 residues. Trimming removed 1 base from V and 3 bases from J, with 9 bases in between. The CDR3 sequence: CASSQGHIDTGELFF. The CDR3 region has the DNA TGTGCCAGCAGCCAAGGACATATCGACACCGGGGAGCTGTTTTTT.